A single sample is the source of the 16 T cell receptor beta chains below, sequenced in a study of identical twins. From the 5' RACE reads, TCRdb called clonotypes with MiXCR, one entry per CDR3 protein. The profile shows 450,000 or so distinct CDR3 sequences, 13% to 15% of them singletons. In addition, the sample was reused for a study of yellow fever vaccine responses in identical twins.

The sequencing sample was made of CD4+ T cells sorted from blood. These TCRs come from a young woman in good health.

The chain couples TRBV28 to TRBJ1-2; TRBD1 matches 8 bases. Germline CDR1 is MDHEN and CDR2 is SYDVKM. V gave up 7 bases and J gave up 7 bases; unmatched junction bases: 23. This CDR3 contains 18 residues. CDR3 residues: CASTTPASGGLTGGGYTF. In DNA, the CDR3 is TGTGCCAGCACTACCCCGGCGTCAGGGGGTCTAACAGGGGGTGGCTACACCTTC.

This clonotype was recorded a few times. V gene TRBV7-2 combines with J gene TRBJ2-1; D call uncertain. The CDR3 extends over 16 amino acids. The germline V gene has CDR1 SGHTA and CDR2 FQGNSA. V lost 1 base, J lost 0 bases, and 10 bases lay in between. In nucleotides, the CDR3 is TGTGCCAGCAGCTTAGGGGCAGACCGCTCCTACAATGAGCAGTTCTTC. Translating it yields CASSLGADRSYNEQFF.

The genes are TRBV18 and TRBJ2-4; 9 nucleotides match TRBD1. Germline-derived CDR1 and CDR2 are KGHSH and LQKENI. The J segment lost 7 bases and the V segment lost 5 bases, leaving 9 bases of the junction unmatched. The CDR3 runs to 15 residues. In DNA, the CDR3 is TGTGCCAGCTCATCCACAGCCGGACAGGGGAACATTCAGTACTTC. It translates to CASSSTAGQGNIQYF.

This clonotype was observed a handful of times. V usage is TRBV6-2 or TRBV6-3 and J usage is TRBJ1-1; D might be TRBD1 (6 bases). Deletions cut 5 bases from V and 2 bases from J, with 12 bases between. Germline CDR1 is MNHEY and CDR2 is SVGEGT. The CDR3 loop spans 14 amino acids. CDR3 residues: CASSTGQLNTEAFF. The CDR3, as DNA: TGTGCCAGCAGTACCGGACAGCTAAACACTGAAGCTTTCTTT.

There are many counts of this clonotype. The J gene is TRBJ2-7, the V gene TRBV12-3 or TRBV12-4, with D perhaps TRBD1 or TRBD2 (6 bases each). The CDR3 spans 14 residues. The V gene lost 5 bases and the J gene lost 7 bases, with 18 bases spanning the gap. CDR3 DNA: TGTGCCAGCAGTCCCGGGGGCGGGGTAGGGGAGCAGTACTTC. As protein: CASSPGGGVGEQYF.

This clonotype was observed a handful of times. J is TRBJ1-4 and V is TRBV7-2; D gene ambiguous. CDR1 and CDR2 from the germline V gene are SGHTA and FQGNSA. This CDR3 region has 15 residues. V lost 1 base and J lost 8, with 14 bases in between. DNA for the CDR3: TGTGCCAGCAGCTTAGAGGGTGCTGAACACGAAAAACTGTTTTTT. Protein: CASSLEGAEHEKLFF.

This clonotype turned up a few times. The V and J genes are TRBV6-2 or TRBV6-3 and TRBJ2-4; the match to TRBD1 covers 10 bases. Germline CDR1 reads MNHEY; CDR2 reads SVGEGT. Trimming took 5 bases from V and 7 from J; bases not matched to a gene: 2. The CDR3 loop spans 13 amino acids. The CDR3 region is CASSTGQGNIQYF. CDR3 bases: TGTGCCAGCAGTACGGGACAGGGGAACATTCAGTACTTC.

The genes are TRBV6-2 or TRBV6-3 and TRBJ2-1; D unresolved. Trimming removed 2 bases at V and 7 bases at J, with 9 bases between. Germline assignment: CDR1 MNHEY and CDR2 SVGEGT. The CDR3 extends over 13 amino acids. CDR3 nucleotide sequence: TGTGCCAGCAGTTACCTCTTTTTTAATGAGCAGTTCTTC. It is translated as CASSYLFFNEQFF.

The table lists this clonotype with many counts. The V call is TRBV7-2, the J call TRBJ2-4; D possibly corresponds to TRBD2 (5 bases). The germline V gene encodes CDR1 SGHTA and CDR2 FQGNSA. V shed 5 bases and J shed 4 bases, with 15 bases lying between them. The CDR3 is made up of 15 amino acids. CDR3 amino acids: CASSLRGLAKNIQYF. DNA for the CDR3: TGTGCCAGCAGCCTCCGCGGGCTAGCTAAAAACATTCAGTACTTC.

The CDR3 DNA follows: TGTGCCAGCAGTTACAGACAGGGCTACGAGCAGTACTTC. Encoded protein: CASSYRQGYEQYF. The rearrangement links TRBV6-5 to TRBJ2-7; 7 nucleotides align to TRBD1. From germline, CDR1 is MNHEY and CDR2 SVGAGI. This CDR3 comprises 13 residues. The V segment lost 2 bases and the J segment 3 bases; nucleotides outside the gene matches: 1.

V gene TRBV12-3 or TRBV12-4 combines with J gene TRBJ2-4; TRBD2 is a possible D gene (5 bases). The CDR3 extends over 12 amino acids. V was shortened by 5 bases and J by 10 bases, with 12 bases between the two germline ends. The CDR3 DNA reads as TGTGCCAGCAGTGTTGTAACGGGAATTCAGTACTTC. This gives the protein CASSVVTGIQYF.

The gene calls are TRBV6-2 or TRBV6-3 and TRBJ2-1; D is perhaps TRBD1 (6 bases). The V gene's germline CDR1 is MNHEY and CDR2 SVGEGT. The germline V and J ends were trimmed by 9 bases and 7 bases, with 10 bases remaining between them. CDR3 length: 11 amino acids. The DNA for the CDR3 is TGTGCCAGACCCAGGGGAAATGAGCAGTTCTTC. It translates to CARPRGNEQFF.

This chain joins TRBV12-3 or TRBV12-4 and TRBJ2-5, with 7 bases identical to TRBD2. V dropped 4 bases and J dropped 5; count of bases not matched to a gene: 13. There are 16 residues in the CDR3. This CDR3 reads CASSSGRAGLGETQYF. The CDR3 bases are TGTGCCAGCAGTTCGGGGAGGGCAGGGCTTGGGGAGACCCAGTACTTC.

Here the CDR3 reads CATSRWVGETQYF. CDR3 nucleotides: TGTGCCACCAGCAGATGGGTGGGTGAGACCCAGTACTTC. The rearrangement links TRBV15 to TRBJ2-5; D is undetermined. Germline CDR1 and CDR2: LNHNV and YYDKDF (reference sequence). The CDR3 consists of 13 residues. With 2 bases removed from V and 5 bases from J, the gap between germline ends came to 9 bases.

This clonotype has a count of ten or more. CDR3 region: CSAKKRQNPYEQYF. In DNA, the CDR3 is TGCAGCGCCAAAAAGAGACAGAATCCCTACGAGCAGTACTTC. The J gene is TRBJ2-7, the V gene TRBV29-1; possibly TRBD1 for D (5 bases). Between the trimmed V and J ends, which lost 7 bases and 2 bases, there was a span of 18 bases. Germline CDR1 is SQVTM and CDR2 is ANQGSEA. The CDR3 totals 14 residues.

This clonotype was picked up a small number of times. The J gene is TRBJ2-5, the V gene TRBV28; possibly TRBD1 or TRBD2 for D (6 bases each). CDR1 MDHEN and CDR2 SYDVKM come from the germline V gene. The CDR3 runs 16 residues. Trimming stripped 3 bases from V and 1 base from J, with 15 bases between. The CDR3 nucleotides are TGTGCCAGCAGTTTTCCTTTAGGGGGGCTCCAAGAGACCCAGTACTTC. This codes for CASSFPLGGLQETQYF.